This T cell receptor beta chain was captured by sequencing in a study of T cell repertoires in cytomegalovirus infection. The sample holds many counts of this clonotype. Its antigen remains unknown. MiXCR was run by TCRdb on the reads, yielding one entry per CDR3 protein. The sample consists of some 350,000 distinct CDR3 sequences, almost 30% of them appearing once. The V segment lost 5 bases and the J segment 3 bases; nucleotides outside the gene matches: 5. The CDR3 sequence is 14 residues long. In germline, CDR1 is MNHNS, CDR2 SASEGT. The receptor's source is a human donor in good health (CMV status not recorded). Some clones in this sample may be carry-over from other donors' samples. The material was cultured PBMCs, obtained from culture after CMV antigen stimulation. The V and J genes are TRBV6-1 and TRBJ2-7; 9 bases agree with TRBD2. CDR3: CASSRLAEIYEQYF. CDR3 sequence (DNA): TGTGCCAGCAGTCGACTAGCGGAGATCTACGAGCAGTACTTC.